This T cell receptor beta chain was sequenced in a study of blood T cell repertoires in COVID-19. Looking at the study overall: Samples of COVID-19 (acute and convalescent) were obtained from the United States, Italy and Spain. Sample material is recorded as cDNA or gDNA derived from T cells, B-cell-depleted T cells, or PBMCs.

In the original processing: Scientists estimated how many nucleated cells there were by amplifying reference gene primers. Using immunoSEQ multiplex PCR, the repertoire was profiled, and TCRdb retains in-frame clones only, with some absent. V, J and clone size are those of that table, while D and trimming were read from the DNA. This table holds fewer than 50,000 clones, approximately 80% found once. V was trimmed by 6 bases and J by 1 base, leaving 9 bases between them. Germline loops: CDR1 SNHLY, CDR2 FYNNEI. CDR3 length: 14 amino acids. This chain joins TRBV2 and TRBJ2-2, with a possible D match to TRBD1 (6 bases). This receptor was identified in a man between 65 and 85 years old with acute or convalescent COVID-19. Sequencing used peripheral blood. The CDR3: CASRLGQNTGELFF. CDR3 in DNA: TGTGCCAGCAGACTGGGACAGAACACCGGGGAGCTGTTTTTT.